One and the same sample provided the 28 T cell receptor beta chains below, sequenced in a study of CD8 T cells in ankylosing spondylitis. TCRdb redid the calling of the 5' RACE reads with MiXCR, one entry per CDR3 protein. The sample has thousands of distinct CDR3 sequences, roughly 7.7% seen once; the top ten hold under 30%. The sequenced sample consisted of blood, either unsorted or a sorted T cell fraction (not recorded which). The receptors come from a male donor with ankylosing spondylitis or in good health (not recorded which).

Many counts were recorded for this clonotype. The chain is built from TRBV9 and TRBJ2-1; D may correspond to TRBD1 or TRBD2 (5 bases each). The CDR3 totals 16 residues. The germline CDR1 and CDR2 sequences are SGDLS and YYNGEE. V lost 0 bases and J lost 5, with 15 bases in between. This chain's CDR3 is CASSVAGQPLDNEQFF. CDR3 in DNA: TGTGCCAGCAGCGTAGCGGGGCAGCCCTTGGACAATGAGCAGTTCTTC.

By share, this clonotype counts as medium-sized. V is TRBV9 and J is TRBJ1-5, with 7 bases identical to TRBD1. After removal of 4 bases from V and 5 bases from J, the junction contained 6 bases not matched to a gene. Germline CDR1 and CDR2: SGDLS and YYNGEE. The CDR3 is made up of 14 amino acids. The CDR3 loop is CASSKTGFDQPQHF. CDR3 bases: TGTGCCAGCAGCAAGACAGGGTTCGATCAGCCCCAGCATTTT.

By proportion, this clonotype is medium-sized (0.01 to 0.1%). CDR3 in amino acids: CASREGTGELFF. The CDR3, as DNA: TGTGCCAGCAGGGAGGGGACCGGGGAGCTGTTTTTT. The rearrangement joins TRBV9 to TRBJ2-2; D possibly corresponds to TRBD2 (6 bases). Germline V lookup: CDR1 SGDLS, CDR2 YYNGEE. Deletions cut 5 bases from V and 5 bases from J, with 7 bases between. CDR3 size: 12 residues.

This clonotype appeared many times. The gene calls are TRBV9 and TRBJ2-1; 13 bases are a match to TRBD2. The V and J ends lost 3 bases and 6 bases, in that order; junction bases with no gene match: 3. Germline CDR1 SGDLS, CDR2 YYNGEE. The CDR3 totals 15 residues. The CDR3: CASSGTSGSPNEQFF. Written as DNA, the CDR3 is TGTGCCAGCAGCGGGACTAGCGGGAGCCCCAATGAGCAGTTCTTC.

By sample share, this clonotype is medium-sized. The chain carries TRBV9 and TRBJ2-1; D unresolved. There are 14 residues in the CDR3. Germline assignment: CDR1 SGDLS and CDR2 YYNGEE. V was clipped by 3 bases and J by 8 bases, with 15 bases between them. CDR3 coding DNA: TGTGCCAGCAGCGCGGTCGTCCTTGGGGATGAGCAGTTCTTC. This codes for CASSAVVLGDEQFF.

This clonotype is labeled as medium-sized (0.01 to 0.1%). The rearrangement uses TRBV9 and TRBJ2-3; 8 nucleotides match TRBD2. Trimming cost V 0 bases and J 3 bases; bases outside gene matches: 6. This CDR3 comprises 16 residues. Germline loops: CDR1 SGDLS, CDR2 YYNGEE. This CDR3 reads CASSVESGGSTDTQYF. CDR3 DNA: TGTGCCAGCAGCGTAGAATCGGGAGGGTCTACAGATACGCAGTATTTT.

The chain has TRBV9 and TRBJ2-3; perhaps TRBD2 as D (6 bases). This CDR3 is built from 13 residues. The V gene's germline CDR1 is SGDLS and CDR2 YYNGEE. V was clipped by 6 bases and J by 0 bases, with 8 bases between them. DNA for the CDR3: TGTGCCAGCAACGGGGGTAGCACAGATACGCAGTATTTT. This encodes CASNGGSTDTQYF.

Relative to its sample, this clonotype is medium-sized. This chain connects TRBV9 to TRBJ1-6; possible D gene TRBD1, 5 bases. The CDR3 loop spans 17 amino acids. Trimming took 5 bases from V and 0 from J, leaving 15 bases between them. Germline-derived CDR1 and CDR2 are SGDLS and YYNGEE. Written as DNA, the CDR3 is TGTGCCAGCAGGGCAGGGACCGGTAGCTCCTATAATTCACCCCTCCACTTT. Translation: CASRAGTGSSYNSPLHF.

This clonotype is categorized as medium-sized. The chain recombines TRBV9 with TRBJ2-3; 7 bases map to TRBD2. This CDR3 is 16 amino acids long. Trimming took 0 bases from V and 1 from J; bases not matched to a gene: 5. The germline gives CDR1 SGDLS, CDR2 YYNGEE. The CDR3 spells CASSVVVGGGTDTQYF. CDR3 DNA: TGTGCCAGCAGCGTAGTAGTTGGGGGGGGCACAGATACGCAGTATTTT.

By share, this clonotype ranks as medium-sized (0.01 to 0.1%). The V gene is TRBV9, the J gene TRBJ2-3; D is undetermined. The CDR3 totals 12 residues. V was trimmed by 4 bases and J by 4 bases, leaving 7 bases between them. Germline V gene sequence: CDR1 SGDLS, CDR2 YYNGEE. CDR3 protein: CASSPTPDTQYF. CDR3 bases: TGTGCCAGCAGCCCAACACCAGATACGCAGTATTTT.

This clonotype was found many times. This chain connects TRBV9 to TRBJ1-2; possible D gene TRBD1, 5 bases. V was cut by 1 base and J by 4 bases, with 14 bases left in between. Per germline, CDR1 SGDLS and CDR2 YYNGEE. This CDR3 comprises 15 residues. The CDR3 reads CASSVWGSALYGYTF. The CDR3 nucleotides are TGTGCCAGCAGCGTATGGGGCAGCGCGCTCTATGGCTACACCTTC.

This clonotype was observed a few times. The genes are TRBV9 and TRBJ2-1, with 9 nucleotides matching TRBD2. The junction had 2 bases not matched to a gene; V was cut back by 0 bases and J by 4 bases. The CDR3 contains 15 residues. In germline, CDR1 is SGDLS, CDR2 YYNGEE. The CDR3: CASSVASGGYNEQFF. The DNA for the CDR3 is TGTGCCAGCAGCGTAGCGAGCGGGGGGTACAATGAGCAGTTCTTC.

The chain carries TRBV9 and TRBJ2-7, with 14 bases lining up with TRBD2. Germline V gene data show CDR1 as SGDLS and CDR2 as YYNGEE. This CDR3 is built from 13 residues. V was clipped by 8 bases and J by 5 bases; unmatched bases: 3. CDR3 protein: CARGTSGSHEQYV. The CDR3 nucleotides read TGTGCCAGAGGGACTAGCGGGAGTCACGAGCAGTACGTC.

This clonotype is deemed medium-sized. The V and J genes are TRBV9 and TRBJ2-5; the match to TRBD1 covers 12 bases. The CDR3 is 16 residues long. V was clipped by 3 bases and J by 5 bases; unmatched bases: 8. Germline-derived CDR1 and CDR2 are SGDLS and YYNGEE. CDR3 loop: CASSDPGQGAFETQYF. In nucleotides, the CDR3 is TGTGCCAGCAGCGATCCGGGACAGGGGGCATTCGAGACCCAGTACTTC.

In its sample, this clonotype ranks as medium-sized. The chain combines TRBV9 with TRBJ2-3; the D is unclear. The germline V gene has CDR1 SGDLS and CDR2 YYNGEE. Between the trimmed V and J ends, which lost 0 bases and 5 bases, there was a span of 10 bases. This CDR3 contains 14 residues. CDR3 DNA sequence: TGTGCCAGCAGCGTAGGGACCCCCGAAGATACGCAGTATTTT. Translating gives CASSVGTPEDTQYF.

The table lists this clonotype with a few counts. The V call is TRBV9, the J call TRBJ2-2, with 7 bases lining up with TRBD1. This CDR3 region has 16 residues. CDR1 SGDLS and CDR2 YYNGEE come from the germline V gene. The V and J ends lost 2 bases and 3 bases, in that order; junction bases with no gene match: 7. CDR3 DNA sequence: TGTGCCAGCAGCGTGAGGACAGGACGCGACACCGGGGAGCTGTTTTTT. It translates to CASSVRTGRDTGELFF.

In this sample, this clonotype turned up many times. This chain links TRBV9 with TRBJ2-1; tentative D call: TRBD1 (5 bases). The CDR3 has 17 residues. The ends were cut back, 0 bases at V and 0 bases at J, with 13 bases in the middle. Per germline, CDR1 SGDLS and CDR2 YYNGEE. The CDR3 protein is CASSVGSGALSYNEQFF. CDR3 nucleotide sequence: TGTGCCAGCAGCGTAGGGTCTGGGGCCCTCTCCTACAATGAGCAGTTCTTC.

This clonotype qualifies as medium-sized (0.01 to 0.1%). The chain is built from TRBV9 and TRBJ2-3, with D possibly matching TRBD1 (6 bases). CDR1 SGDLS and CDR2 YYNGEE come from the germline V gene. The CDR3 totals 14 residues. Trimming removed 4 bases from V and 3 bases from J, with 12 bases in between. The CDR3 protein is CASSSEGGTDTQYF. CDR3 bases: TGTGCCAGCAGCTCAGAAGGGGGAACAGATACGCAGTATTTT.

This clonotype was detected many times. This chain connects TRBV9 to TRBJ2-3; no firm D call. Germline V gene data show CDR1 as SGDLS and CDR2 as YYNGEE. The CDR3 is 14 amino acids. V gave up 2 bases and J gave up 5 bases, with 12 bases separating them. This CDR3 is CASSVEILGDTQYF. Written as DNA, the CDR3 is TGTGCCAGCAGCGTTGAGATTCTAGGAGATACGCAGTATTTT.

At least ten counts were recorded for this clonotype. The gene calls are TRBV20-1 and TRBJ2-1, with 8 bases identical to TRBD2. Germline CDR1 and CDR2: DFQATT and SNEGSKA (reference sequence). Trimming removed 3 bases from V and 4 bases from J; junction bases left unmatched: 8. The CDR3 is 15 residues long. The CDR3 protein is CSASWASGPYNEQFF. CDR3 coding DNA: TGCAGTGCTAGCTGGGCTAGCGGGCCGTACAATGAGCAGTTCTTC.

The sample holds a few counts of this clonotype. This rearrangement joins TRBV9 to TRBJ2-1, with 12 bases identical to TRBD2. The CDR3 sequence is 15 residues long. Per germline, CDR1 SGDLS and CDR2 YYNGEE. Trimming at V came to 6 bases and at J to 6 bases, leaving 7 bases not matched to a gene. The CDR3 DNA is TGTGCCAGCACCCCTAGCGGGGGGGCGGGCAATGAGCAGTTCTTC. Translation gives CASTPSGGAGNEQFF. Supplemented by reference TRBV9 and TRBJ2-1, the full variable domain reads DSGVTQTPKHLITATGQRVTLRCSPRSGDLSVYWYQQSLDQGLQFLIQYYNGEERAKGNILERFSAQQFPDLHSELNLSSLELGDSALYFCASTPSGGAGNEQFFGPGTRLTVL.

This clonotype was seen a handful of times. The chain is built from TRBV9 and TRBJ2-7; a possible D gene is TRBD2 (6 bases). Trimming shortened V by 4 bases and J by 6 bases, and 20 bases separated the two germline ends. Germline CDR1 SGDLS, CDR2 YYNGEE. The CDR3 is 15 amino acids. The CDR3 nucleotides read TGTGCCAGCAGCACAGACGGGGGAACTATGAGCGAGCAGTACGTC. Translated: CASSTDGGTMSEQYV.

This clonotype was detected a few times. Germline and junction disagree at one end, which may indicate a read error. The chain employs TRBV9 and TRBJ1-5; 7 bases are shared with TRBD1. Germline V CDR1 and CDR2: SGDLS, YYNGEE. The CDR3 has 15 residues. The CDR3 region is CASSPDRVPNRPQHF. The CDR3 coding sequence is TGTGCCAGCAGTCCCGACAGGGTCCCCAATCGGCCCCAGCATTTT.

Within the sample, this clonotype is medium-sized. V and J are TRBV9 and TRBJ2-1, with no clear D. Trimming left V 2 bases short and J 0 bases short, with 6 bases between. The V gene's germline CDR1 is SGDLS and CDR2 YYNGEE. The CDR3 loop spans 14 amino acids. CDR3 protein: CASSVPGSYNEQFF. The CDR3 DNA sequence: TGTGCCAGCAGCGTCCCAGGCTCCTACAATGAGCAGTTCTTC.

Within the sample, this clonotype is medium-sized. The chain couples TRBV9 to TRBJ2-5, with D possibly matching TRBD2 (7 bases). The CDR3 totals 16 residues. The germline V gene encodes CDR1 SGDLS and CDR2 YYNGEE. Trimming pared 4 bases from V and 1 base from J, leaving 17 bases between. CDR3 sequence (DNA): TGTGCCAGCAGCTCCCCGGGGAGGGGGGGCCAAGAGACCCAGTACTTC. This encodes CASSSPGRGGQETQYF.

This clonotype has a handful of counts. The chain combines TRBV9 with TRBJ2-1; TRBD2 matches 10 bases. Losses at the gene ends were 4 bases for V and 7 bases for J; bases not matched to a gene: 11. Per germline, CDR1 SGDLS and CDR2 YYNGEE. The CDR3 extends over 16 amino acids. CDR3 nucleotides: TGTGCCAGCAGCCCAAGCGGGGGGGCCTATACGAATGAGCAGTTCTTC. It specifies CASSPSGGAYTNEQFF.

This clonotype was counted a single time. The CDR3 carries no conserved terminal phenylalanine or tryptophan, so it likely arises from a read error. The V and J genes are TRBV9 and TRBJ2-1; TRBD1 aligns across 8 bases. The V segment lost 4 bases and the J segment 10 bases; nucleotides outside the gene matches: 13. Germline lookup yields CDR1 SGDLS and CDR2 YYNGEE. This CDR3 comprises 15 residues. In nucleotides, the CDR3 is TGTGCCAGCAGCCCAGGGGGCTTGAGGGAGGACGAGCAGTTCTCC. This encodes CASSPGGLREDEQFS.

In its sample, this clonotype was seen many times. The V call is TRBV9, the J call TRBJ2-3, with TRBD2 as a possible D gene (5 bases). CDR1 and CDR2 (germline): SGDLS, YYNGEE. V was trimmed by 0 bases and J by 0 bases, leaving 17 bases between them. This CDR3 has 18 amino acids. CDR3 loop: CASSVEATIPTSTDTQYF. In nucleotides, the CDR3 is TGTGCCAGCAGCGTAGAGGCGACTATACCTACTAGCACAGATACGCAGTATTTT.